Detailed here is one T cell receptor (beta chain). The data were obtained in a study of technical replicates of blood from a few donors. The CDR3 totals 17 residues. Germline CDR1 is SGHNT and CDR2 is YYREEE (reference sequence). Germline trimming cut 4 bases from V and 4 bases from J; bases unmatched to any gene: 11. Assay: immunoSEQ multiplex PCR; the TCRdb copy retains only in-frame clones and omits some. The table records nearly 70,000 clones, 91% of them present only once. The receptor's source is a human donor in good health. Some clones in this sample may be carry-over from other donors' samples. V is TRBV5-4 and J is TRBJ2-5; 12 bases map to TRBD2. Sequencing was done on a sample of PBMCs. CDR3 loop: CASSPGLAGFGRETQYF. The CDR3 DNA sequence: TGTGCCAGCAGCCCCGGACTAGCGGGATTCGGTCGAGAGACCCAGTACTTC. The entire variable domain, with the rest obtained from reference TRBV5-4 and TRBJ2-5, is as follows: ETGVTQSPTHLIKTRGQQVTLRCSSQSGHNTVSWYQQALGQGPQFIFQYYREEENGRGNFPPRFSGLQFPNYSSELNVNALELDDSALYLCASSPGLAGFGRETQYFGPGTRLLVL.